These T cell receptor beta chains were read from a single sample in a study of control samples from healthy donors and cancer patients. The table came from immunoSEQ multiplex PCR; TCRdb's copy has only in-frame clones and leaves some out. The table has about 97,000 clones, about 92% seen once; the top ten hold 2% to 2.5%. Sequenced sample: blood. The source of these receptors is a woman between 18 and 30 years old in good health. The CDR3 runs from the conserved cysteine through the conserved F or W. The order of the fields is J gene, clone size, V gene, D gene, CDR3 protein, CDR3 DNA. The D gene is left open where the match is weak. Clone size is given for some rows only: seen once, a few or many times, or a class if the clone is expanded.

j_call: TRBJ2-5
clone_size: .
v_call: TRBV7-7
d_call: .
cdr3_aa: CASRSGRELQETQYF
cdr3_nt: TGTGCCAGCAGGTCGGGAAGGGAACTCCAAGAGACCCAGTACTTC

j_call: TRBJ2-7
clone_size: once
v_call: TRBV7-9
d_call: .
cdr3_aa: CASRHAGTTNEQYF
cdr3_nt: TGTGCCAGCAGACATGCCGGGACCACCAACGAGCAGTACTTC

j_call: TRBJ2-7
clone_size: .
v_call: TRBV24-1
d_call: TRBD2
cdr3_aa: CATSREVQYEQYF
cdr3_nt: TGTGCCACCAGTCGGGAGGTCCAATACGAGCAGTACTTC

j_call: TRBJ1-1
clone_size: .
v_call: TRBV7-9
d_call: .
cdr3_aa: CASSLAQEAFF
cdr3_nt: TGTGCCAGCAGCTTAGCTCAAGAAGCTTTCTTT

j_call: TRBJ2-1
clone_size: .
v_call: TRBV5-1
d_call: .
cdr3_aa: CASSLDGQYYNEQFF
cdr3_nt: TGCGCCAGCAGCTTGGATGGACAGTACTACAATGAGCAGTTCTTC

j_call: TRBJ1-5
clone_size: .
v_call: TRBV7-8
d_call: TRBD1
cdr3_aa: CASSYGQGAGYNQPQHF
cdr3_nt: TGTGCCAGCAGCTATGGACAGGGGGCTGGATACAATCAGCCCCAGCATTTT

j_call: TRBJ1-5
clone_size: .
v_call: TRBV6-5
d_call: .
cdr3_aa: CASRTTEFNQPQHF
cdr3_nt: TGTGCCAGCAGAACTACAGAGTTCAATCAGCCCCAGCATTTT

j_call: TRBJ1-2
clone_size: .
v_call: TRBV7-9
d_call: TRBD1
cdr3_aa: CASSSGTDPNYGYTF
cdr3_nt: TGTGCCAGCAGCTCCGGGACAGATCCTAACTATGGCTACACCTTC

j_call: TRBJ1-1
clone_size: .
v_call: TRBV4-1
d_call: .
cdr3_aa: CASSHSLNTEAFF
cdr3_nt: TGCGCCAGCAGCCACTCTCTGAACACTGAAGCTTTCTTT

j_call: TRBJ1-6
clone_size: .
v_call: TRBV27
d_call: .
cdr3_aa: CASSTPGRYNSPLHF
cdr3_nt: TGTGCCAGCAGTACTCCGGGACGCTATAATTCACCCCTCCACTTT

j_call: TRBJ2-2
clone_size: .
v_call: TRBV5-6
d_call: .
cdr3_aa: CASSLAGPGELFF
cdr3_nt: TGTGCCAGCAGCTTGGCCGGCCCCGGGGAGCTGTTTTTT

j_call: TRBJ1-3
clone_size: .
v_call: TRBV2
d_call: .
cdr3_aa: CASSESGPRVGNTIYF
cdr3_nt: TGTGCCAGCAGTGAATCGGGACCACGGGTTGGAAACACCATATATTTT

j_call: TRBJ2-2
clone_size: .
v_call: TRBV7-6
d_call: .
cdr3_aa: CASSLRLWGPLTGELFF
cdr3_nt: TGTGCCAGCAGCTTAAGATTGTGGGGTCCGCTTACCGGGGAGCTGTTTTTT

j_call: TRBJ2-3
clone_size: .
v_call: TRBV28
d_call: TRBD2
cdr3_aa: CASSRHSGGASDTQYF
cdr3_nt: TGTGCCAGCAGCCGGCATAGCGGGGGGGCGTCAGATACGCAGTATTTT

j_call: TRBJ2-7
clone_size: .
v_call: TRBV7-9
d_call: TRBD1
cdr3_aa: CASSSGQNYEQYF
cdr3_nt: TGTGCCAGCAGCTCGGGACAGAACTACGAGCAGTACTTC

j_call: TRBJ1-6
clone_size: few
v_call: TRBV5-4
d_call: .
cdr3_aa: CASSLAGSSYNSPLHF
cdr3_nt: TGTGCCAGCAGCTTGGCAGGGAGCTCCTATAATTCACCCCTCCACTTT

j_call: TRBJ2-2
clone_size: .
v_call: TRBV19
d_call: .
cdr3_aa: CASRLDIGTGELFF
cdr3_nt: TGTGCCAGTAGACTCGACATTGGCACCGGGGAGCTGTTTTTT

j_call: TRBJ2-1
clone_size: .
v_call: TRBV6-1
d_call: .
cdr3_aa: CASSEAGGAYEQFF
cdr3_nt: TGTGCCAGCAGTGAAGCGGGGGGGGCCTATGAGCAGTTCTTC

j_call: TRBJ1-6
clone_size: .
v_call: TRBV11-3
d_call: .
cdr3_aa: CASSDEPWTDSNSPLHF
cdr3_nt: TGTGCCAGCAGCGACGAGCCTTGGACAGATAGTAATTCACCCCTCCACTTT

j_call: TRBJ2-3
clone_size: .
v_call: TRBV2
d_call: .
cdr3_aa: CASKQTRGVRADTQYF
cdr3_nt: TGTGCCAGCAAACAGACTAGAGGGGTTAGGGCAGATACGCAGTATTTT

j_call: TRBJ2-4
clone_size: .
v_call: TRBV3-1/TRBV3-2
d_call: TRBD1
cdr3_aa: CASSPGQGGPKNIQYF
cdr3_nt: TGTGCCAGCAGCCCAGGACAGGGTGGACCCAAAAACATTCAGTACTTC

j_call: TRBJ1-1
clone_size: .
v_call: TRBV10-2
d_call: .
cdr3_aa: CASAAQPNTEAFF
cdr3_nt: TGCGCCAGCGCAGCCCAGCCGAACACTGAAGCTTTCTTT

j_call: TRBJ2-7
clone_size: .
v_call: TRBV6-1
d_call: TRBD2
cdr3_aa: CASSDRGGEQYF
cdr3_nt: TGTGCCAGCAGTGATCGGGGGGGCGAGCAGTACTTC

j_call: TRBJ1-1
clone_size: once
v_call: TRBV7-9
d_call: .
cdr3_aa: CASSLGGTQETEAFF
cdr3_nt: TGTGCCAGCAGCTTGGGTGGGACCCAGGAGACTGAAGCTTTCTTT

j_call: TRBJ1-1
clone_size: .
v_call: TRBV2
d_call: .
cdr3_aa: CASSLVNTEAFF
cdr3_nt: TGTGCCAGCAGTCTTGTAAACACTGAAGCTTTCTTT

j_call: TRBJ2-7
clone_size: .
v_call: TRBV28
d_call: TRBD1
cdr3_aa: CASTDVISGQGFVGEQYF
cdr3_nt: TGTGCCAGCACTGATGTAATTTCAGGACAGGGATTCGTGGGCGAGCAGTACTTC

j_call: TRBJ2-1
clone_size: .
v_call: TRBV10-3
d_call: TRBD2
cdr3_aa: CAISMTSYEQFF
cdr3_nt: TGTGCCATCAGTATGACTAGCTATGAGCAGTTCTTC

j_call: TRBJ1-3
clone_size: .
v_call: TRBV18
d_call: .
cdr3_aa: CASSPLKDETGNTIYF
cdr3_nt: TGTGCCAGCTCACCTTTAAAGGACGAGACTGGAAACACCATATATTTT

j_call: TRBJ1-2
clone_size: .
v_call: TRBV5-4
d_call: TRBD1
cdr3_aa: CASRPGTGVYGYTF
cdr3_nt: TGTGCCAGCAGACCCGGGACAGGGGTGTATGGCTACACCTTC

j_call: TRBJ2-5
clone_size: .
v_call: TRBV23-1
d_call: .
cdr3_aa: CASSQSKPGVETQYF
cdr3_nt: TGCGCCAGCAGTCAATCTAAGCCAGGGGTGGAGACCCAGTACTTC

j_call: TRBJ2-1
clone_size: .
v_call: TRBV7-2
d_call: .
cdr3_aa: CASSFGGWGYNEQFF
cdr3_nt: TGTGCCAGCAGCTTCGGTGGATGGGGGTACAATGAGCAGTTCTTC

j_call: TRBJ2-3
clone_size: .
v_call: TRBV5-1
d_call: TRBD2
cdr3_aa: CASSPRAGAKDTQYF
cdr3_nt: TGCGCCAGCAGCCCGAGAGCGGGAGCGAAAGATACGCAGTATTTT

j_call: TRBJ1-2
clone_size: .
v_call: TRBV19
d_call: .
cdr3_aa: CASVPEERAGYTF
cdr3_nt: TGTGCCAGTGTCCCGGAGGAGAGAGCTGGCTACACCTTC

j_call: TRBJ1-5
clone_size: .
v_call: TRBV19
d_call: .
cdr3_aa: CASGTYQPQHF
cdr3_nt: TGTGCCAGTGGAACGTACCAGCCCCAGCATTTT

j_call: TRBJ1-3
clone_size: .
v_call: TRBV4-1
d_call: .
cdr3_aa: CASSQELAAGTSGNTIYF
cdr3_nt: TGCGCCAGCAGCCAAGAATTAGCCGCGGGGACCTCTGGAAACACCATATATTTT

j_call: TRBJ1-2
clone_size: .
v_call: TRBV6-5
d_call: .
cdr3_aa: CASSYARVADYGYTF
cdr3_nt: TGTGCCAGCAGTTACGCCAGGGTTGCGGACTATGGCTACACCTTC

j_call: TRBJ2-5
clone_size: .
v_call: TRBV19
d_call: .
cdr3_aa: CASSTDTGETQYF
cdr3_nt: TGTGCCAGTAGTACTGATACGGGGGAGACCCAGTACTTC

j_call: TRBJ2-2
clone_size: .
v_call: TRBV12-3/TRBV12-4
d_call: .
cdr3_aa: CASTPAATGELFF
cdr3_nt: TGTGCCAGCACGCCGGCCGCCACCGGGGAGCTGTTTTTT

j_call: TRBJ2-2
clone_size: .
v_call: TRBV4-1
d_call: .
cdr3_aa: CASSTLETVVPGELFF
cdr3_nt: TGCGCCAGCAGTACGCTTGAGACAGTCGTCCCCGGGGAGCTGTTTTTT

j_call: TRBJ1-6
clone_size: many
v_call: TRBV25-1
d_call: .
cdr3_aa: CASSGTEYSPLHF
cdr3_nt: TGTGCCAGCAGTGGGACAGAGTATTCACCCCTCCACTTT

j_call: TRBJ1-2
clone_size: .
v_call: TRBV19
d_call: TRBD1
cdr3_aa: CASSISTGGYGYTF
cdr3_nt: TGTGCCAGTAGTATCTCCACAGGGGGCTATGGCTACACCTTC

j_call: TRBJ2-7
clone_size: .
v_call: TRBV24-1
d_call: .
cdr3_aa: CATSDLISNEQYF
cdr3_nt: TGTGCCACCAGTGACTTGATATCAAACGAGCAGTACTTC